This T cell receptor (beta chain) was identified in a study of cytotoxic CD8 clonotypes in ibrutinib-treated CLL. V lost 2 bases and J 4 bases, leaving 14 bases between the germline ends. The V gene's germline CDR1 is SEHNR and CDR2 FQNEAQ (reference sequence). The CDR3 runs 16 residues. Concerning this clone: The antigen remains undetermined.

The study, taken as a whole, reports: Patients showed higher baseline clonality than age-matched healthy donors, and it tracked circulating CD8+ T-cell counts.

Data came from immunoSEQ multiplex PCR; TCRdb stores just in-frame clones and leaves some out. The sample shows about 97,000 clones, around 77% of them seen only once. This clonotype originated in a human donor with chronic lymphocytic leukemia. The V gene is TRBV7-9, the J gene TRBJ1-4; the D is unclear. Sequences were derived from PBMCs, sampled after 24 months of ibrutinib treatment. Here the CDR3 DNA reads TGTGCCAGCAGCTTATCTTACCGAAATGATAATGAAAAACTGTTTTTT. This translates into CASSLSYRNDNEKLFF.